The present entry profiles one TCR beta chain with its context. Its target is unknown. This record comes from a study of a mutant IDH1 vaccine in newly diagnosed glioma. Study summary: The earlier regimen, radiotherapy, temozolomide, or both, was most often both.

Germline values: CDR1 SEHNR, CDR2 FQNEAQ (reference sequence). The CDR3 runs 11 residues. The ends were cut back, 4 bases at V and 16 bases at J, with 14 bases in the middle. Time point specified: week 23, last vaccination. All doses held 300 ug of mutant IDH1 20-mer peptide, with topical imiquimod. Repertoires were generated with immunoSEQ multiplex PCR, while TCRdb's copy carries only in-frame clones and drops some. The repertoire consists of 50,000 to 85,000 clones, with 75% to 90% occurring once and the leading ten covering roughly 13%. The TCR was taken from a man between 18 and 35 years old with glioma. The rearrangement links TRBV7-9 to TRBJ2-1, with a possible D match to TRBD1 (6 bases). The starting material was PBMCs, obtained from a glioma patient whose treatment included an IDH1 peptide vaccine. As DNA, the CDR3 is TGTGCCAGCAGCTGGGACACCGTACTATTCTTC. This sequence encodes CASSWDTVLFF.